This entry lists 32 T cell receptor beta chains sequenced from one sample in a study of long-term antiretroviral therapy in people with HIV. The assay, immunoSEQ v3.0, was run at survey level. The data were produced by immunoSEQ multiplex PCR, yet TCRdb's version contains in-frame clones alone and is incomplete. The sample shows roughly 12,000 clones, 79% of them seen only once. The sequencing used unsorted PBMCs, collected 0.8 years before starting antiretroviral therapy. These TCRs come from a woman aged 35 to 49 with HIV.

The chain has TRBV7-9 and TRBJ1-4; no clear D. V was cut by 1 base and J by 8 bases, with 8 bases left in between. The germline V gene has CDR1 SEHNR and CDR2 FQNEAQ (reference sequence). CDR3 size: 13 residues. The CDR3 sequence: CASSLVGGEKLFF. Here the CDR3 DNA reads TGTGCCAGCAGCTTAGTAGGTGGGGAAAAACTGTTTTTT.

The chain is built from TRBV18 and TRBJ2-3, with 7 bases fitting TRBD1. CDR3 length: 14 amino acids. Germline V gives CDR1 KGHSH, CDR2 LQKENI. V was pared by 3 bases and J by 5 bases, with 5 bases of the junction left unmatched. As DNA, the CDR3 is TGTGCCAGCTCACCTGTAGGGGGCCTAGATACGCAGTATTTT. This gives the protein CASSPVGGLDTQYF.

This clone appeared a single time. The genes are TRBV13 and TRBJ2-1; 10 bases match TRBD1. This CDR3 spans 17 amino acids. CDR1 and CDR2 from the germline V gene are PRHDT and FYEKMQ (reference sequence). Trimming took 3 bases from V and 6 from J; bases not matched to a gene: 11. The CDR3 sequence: CASSFYRGTGVGNEQFF. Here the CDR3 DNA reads TGTGCCAGCAGCTTTTACCGGGGGACAGGGGTCGGCAATGAGCAGTTCTTC.

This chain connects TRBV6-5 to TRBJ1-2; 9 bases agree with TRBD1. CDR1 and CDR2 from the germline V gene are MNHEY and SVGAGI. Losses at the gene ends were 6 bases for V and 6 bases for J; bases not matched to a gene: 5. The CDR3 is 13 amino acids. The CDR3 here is CASSLQGANGYTF. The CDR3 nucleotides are TGTGCCAGCAGCCTACAGGGGGCGAATGGCTACACCTTC.

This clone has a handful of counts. The CDR3 reads CASSSQTDTQYF. The DNA of the CDR3 is TGTGCCAGCAGCTCGCAGACAGATACGCAGTATTTT. The gene calls are TRBV7-2 and TRBJ2-3; no definite D call. The germline gives CDR1 SGHTA, CDR2 FQGNSA. The CDR3 covers 12 residues. Trimming stripped 4 bases from V and 3 bases from J, with 5 bases between.

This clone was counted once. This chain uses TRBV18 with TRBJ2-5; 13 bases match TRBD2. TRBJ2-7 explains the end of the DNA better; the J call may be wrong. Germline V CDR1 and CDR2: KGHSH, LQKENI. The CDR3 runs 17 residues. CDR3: CASSRGTSGMTTYEQYF. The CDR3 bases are TGTGCCAGCTCCCGTGGGACTAGCGGGATGACGACCTACGAGCAGTACTTC.

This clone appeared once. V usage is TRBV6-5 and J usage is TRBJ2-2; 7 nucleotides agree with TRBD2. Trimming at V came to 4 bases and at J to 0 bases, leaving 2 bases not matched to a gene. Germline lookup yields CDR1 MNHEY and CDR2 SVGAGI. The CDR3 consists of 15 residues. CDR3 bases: TGTGCCAGCAGTTTACTAGCGCCGAACACCGGGGAGCTGTTTTTT. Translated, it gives CASSLLAPNTGELFF.

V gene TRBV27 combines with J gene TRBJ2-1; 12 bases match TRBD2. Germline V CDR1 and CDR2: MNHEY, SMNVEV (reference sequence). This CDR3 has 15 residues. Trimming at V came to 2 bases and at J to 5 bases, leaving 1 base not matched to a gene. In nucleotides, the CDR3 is TGTGCCAGCAGTTTACTAGCGGGAGGGGACAATGAGCAGTTCTTC. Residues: CASSLLAGGDNEQFF.

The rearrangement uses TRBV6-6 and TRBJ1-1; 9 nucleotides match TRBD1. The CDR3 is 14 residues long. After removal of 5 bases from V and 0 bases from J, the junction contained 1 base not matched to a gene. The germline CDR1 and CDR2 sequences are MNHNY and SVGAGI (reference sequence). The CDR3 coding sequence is TGTGCCAGCAGTAGACAGGGGGTGAACACTGAAGCTTTCTTT. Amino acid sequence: CASSRQGVNTEAFF.

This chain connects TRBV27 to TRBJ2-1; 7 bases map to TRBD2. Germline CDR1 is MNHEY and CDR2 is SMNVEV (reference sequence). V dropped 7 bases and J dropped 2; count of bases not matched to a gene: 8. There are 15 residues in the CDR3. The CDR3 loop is CASNSRGLPYNEQFF. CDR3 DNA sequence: TGTGCCAGCAATTCGAGGGGACTACCCTACAATGAGCAGTTCTTC.

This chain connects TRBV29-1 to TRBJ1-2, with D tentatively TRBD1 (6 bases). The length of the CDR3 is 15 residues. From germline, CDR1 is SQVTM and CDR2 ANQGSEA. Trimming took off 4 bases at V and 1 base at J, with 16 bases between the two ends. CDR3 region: CSVVRLGHRNYGYTF. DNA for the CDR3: TGCAGCGTTGTTCGCTTGGGACACCGTAACTATGGCTACACCTTC. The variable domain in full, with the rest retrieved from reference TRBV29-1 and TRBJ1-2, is SAVISQKPSRDICQRGTSLTIQCQVDSQVTMMFWYRQQPGQSLTLIATANQGSEATYESGFVIDKFPISRPNLTFSTLTVSNMSPEDSSIYLCSVVRLGHRNYGYTFGSGTRLTVV.

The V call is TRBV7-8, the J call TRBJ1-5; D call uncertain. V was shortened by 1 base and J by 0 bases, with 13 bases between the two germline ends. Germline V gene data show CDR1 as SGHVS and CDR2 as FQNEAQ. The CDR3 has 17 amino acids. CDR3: CASSLDLRRNSNQPQHF. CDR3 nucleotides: TGTGCCAGCAGCTTAGATTTACGAAGGAATAGCAATCAGCCCCAGCATTTT.

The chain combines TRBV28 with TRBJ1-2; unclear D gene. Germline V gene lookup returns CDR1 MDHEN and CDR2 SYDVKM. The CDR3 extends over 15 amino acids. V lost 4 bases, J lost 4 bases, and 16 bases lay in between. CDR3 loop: CASSSLLGVGYGYTF. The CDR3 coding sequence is TGTGCCAGCAGTTCCCTTCTCGGGGTTGGCTATGGCTACACCTTC.

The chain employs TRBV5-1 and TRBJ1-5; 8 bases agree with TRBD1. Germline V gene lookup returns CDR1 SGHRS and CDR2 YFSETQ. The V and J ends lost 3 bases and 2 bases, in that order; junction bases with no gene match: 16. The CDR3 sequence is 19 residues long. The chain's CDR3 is CASSYYRGESSKGNQPQHF. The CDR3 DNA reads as TGCGCCAGCAGCTATTACAGGGGGGAGAGTTCTAAGGGCAATCAGCCCCAGCATTTT.

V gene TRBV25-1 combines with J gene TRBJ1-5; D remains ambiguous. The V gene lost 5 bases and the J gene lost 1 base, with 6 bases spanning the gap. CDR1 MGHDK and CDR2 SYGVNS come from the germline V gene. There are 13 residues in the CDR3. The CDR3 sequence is CASSPKSNQPQHF. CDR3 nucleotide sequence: TGTGCCAGCAGTCCTAAGAGCAATCAGCCCCAGCATTTT.

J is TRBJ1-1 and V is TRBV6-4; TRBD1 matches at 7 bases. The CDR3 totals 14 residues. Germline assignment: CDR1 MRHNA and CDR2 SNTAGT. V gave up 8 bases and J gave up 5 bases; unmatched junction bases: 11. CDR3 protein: CASRKQGFVTEAFF. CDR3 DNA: TGTGCCAGCCGAAAACAGGGGTTCGTTACTGAAGCTTTCTTT.

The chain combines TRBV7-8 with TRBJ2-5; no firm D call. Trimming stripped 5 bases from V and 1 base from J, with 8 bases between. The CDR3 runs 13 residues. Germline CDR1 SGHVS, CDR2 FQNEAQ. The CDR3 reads CASSPRLQETQYF. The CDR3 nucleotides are TGTGCCAGCAGCCCCCGCCTCCAAGAGACCCAGTACTTC. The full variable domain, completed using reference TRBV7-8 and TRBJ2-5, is GAGVSQSPRYKVAKRGQDVALRCDPISGHVSLFWYQQALGQGPEFLTYFQNEAQLDKSGLPSDRFFAERPEGSVSTLKIQRTQQEDSAVYLCASSPRLQETQYFGPGTRLLVL.

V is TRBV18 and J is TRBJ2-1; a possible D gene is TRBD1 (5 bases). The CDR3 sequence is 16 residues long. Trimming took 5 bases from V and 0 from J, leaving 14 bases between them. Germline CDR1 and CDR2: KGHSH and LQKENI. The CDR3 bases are TGTGCCAGCTCAGAACAGGAGTCTAGCTCCTACAATGAGCAGTTCTTC. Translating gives CASSEQESSSYNEQFF.

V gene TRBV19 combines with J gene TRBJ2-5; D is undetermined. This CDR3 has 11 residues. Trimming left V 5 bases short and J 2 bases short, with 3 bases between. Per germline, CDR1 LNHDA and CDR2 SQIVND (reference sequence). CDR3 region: CASSQQETQYF. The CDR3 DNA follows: TGTGCCAGTAGTCAACAAGAGACCCAGTACTTC.

This CDR3 is CASSQGLAGGPLGELFF. CDR3 in DNA: TGCGCCAGCAGCCAGGGACTAGCGGGAGGGCCCCTCGGGGAGCTGTTTTTT. The genes are TRBV5-1 and TRBJ2-2, with TRBD2 matching over 16 bases. The germline CDR1 and CDR2 sequences are SGHRS and YFSETQ. Trimming removed 4 bases from V and 7 bases from J; junction bases left unmatched: 7. This CDR3 contains 17 residues.

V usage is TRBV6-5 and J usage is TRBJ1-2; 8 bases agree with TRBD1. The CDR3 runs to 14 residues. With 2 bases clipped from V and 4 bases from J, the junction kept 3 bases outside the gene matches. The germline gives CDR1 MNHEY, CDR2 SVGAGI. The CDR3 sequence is CASSYNDRGYGYTF. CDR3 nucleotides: TGTGCCAGCAGTTACAACGACAGGGGCTATGGCTACACCTTC.

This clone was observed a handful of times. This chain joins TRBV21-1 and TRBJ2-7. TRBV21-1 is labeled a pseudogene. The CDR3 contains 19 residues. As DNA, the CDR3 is TGTGCCAGCAGCAAAGGGTCCTTCGGTCCACGGGGACGTTGCGACGAGCAGTACTTC. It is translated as CASSKGSFGPRGRCDEQYF.

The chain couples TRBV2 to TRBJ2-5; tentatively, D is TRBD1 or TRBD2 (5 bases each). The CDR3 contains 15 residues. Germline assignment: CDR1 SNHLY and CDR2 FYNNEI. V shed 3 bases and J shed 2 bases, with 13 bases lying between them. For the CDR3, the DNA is TGTGCCAGCAGTGATATGAGGGGAACTCAAGAGACCCAGTACTTC. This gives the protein CASSDMRGTQETQYF. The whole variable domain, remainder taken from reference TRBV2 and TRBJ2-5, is EPEVTQTPSHQVTQMGQEVILRCVPISNHLYFYWYRQILGQKVEFLVSFYNNEISEKSEIFDDQFSVERPDGSNFTLKIRSTKLEDSAMYFCASSDMRGTQETQYFGPGTRLLVL.

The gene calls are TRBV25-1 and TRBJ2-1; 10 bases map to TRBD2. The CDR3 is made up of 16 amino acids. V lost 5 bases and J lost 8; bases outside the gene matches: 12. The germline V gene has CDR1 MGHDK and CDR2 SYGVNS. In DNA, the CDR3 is TGTGCCAGCAGTCAGGGGGGAGCGGGAGGGCTCGATGAGCAGTTCTTC. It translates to CASSQGGAGGLDEQFF.

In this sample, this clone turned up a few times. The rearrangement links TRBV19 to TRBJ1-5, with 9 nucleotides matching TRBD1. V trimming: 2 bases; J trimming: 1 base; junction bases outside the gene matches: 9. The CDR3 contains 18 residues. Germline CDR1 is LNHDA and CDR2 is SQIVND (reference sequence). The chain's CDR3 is CASSITGTGMMSNQPQHF. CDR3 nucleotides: TGTGCCAGTAGTATAACCGGGACAGGGATGATGAGCAATCAGCCCCAGCATTTT.

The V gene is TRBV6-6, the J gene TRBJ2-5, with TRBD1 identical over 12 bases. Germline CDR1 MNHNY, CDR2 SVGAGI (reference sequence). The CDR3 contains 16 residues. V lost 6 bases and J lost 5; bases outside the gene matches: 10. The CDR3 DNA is TGTGCCAGCAGAGATAGGGACAGGGGGCCTGGGGAGACCCAGTACTTC. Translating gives CASRDRDRGPGETQYF.

The CDR3 sequence is CASSPIQGGWASNQPQHF. CDR3 nucleotide sequence: TGTGCCAGTAGTCCGATACAGGGAGGCTGGGCTAGCAATCAGCCCCAGCATTTT. V and J are TRBV19 and TRBJ1-5; a possible D gene is TRBD1 (6 bases). Germline V CDR1 and CDR2: LNHDA, SQIVND (reference sequence). V was trimmed by 5 bases and J by 0 bases, leaving 20 bases between them. The CDR3 has 18 residues.

The CDR3 DNA sequence: TGTGCCAGCAGCCAACGGACAACTCAAGAGACCCAGTACTTC. As protein: CASSQRTTQETQYF. V usage is TRBV7-8 and J usage is TRBJ2-5; TRBD1 is a possible D gene (5 bases). Trimming stripped 5 bases from V and 2 bases from J, with 12 bases between. This CDR3 region has 14 residues. CDR1 is SGHVS, CDR2 FQNEAQ, per germline.

The CDR3 DNA sequence: TGTGCCAGTAGCCCCGCGAGGGTCACGAACACTGAAGCTTTCTTT. Translation gives CASSPARVTNTEAFF. This chain uses TRBV19 with TRBJ1-1; the D is unclear. V lost 6 bases and J 1 base, leaving 15 bases between the germline ends. Germline assignment: CDR1 LNHDA and CDR2 SQIVND (reference sequence). The CDR3 totals 15 residues.

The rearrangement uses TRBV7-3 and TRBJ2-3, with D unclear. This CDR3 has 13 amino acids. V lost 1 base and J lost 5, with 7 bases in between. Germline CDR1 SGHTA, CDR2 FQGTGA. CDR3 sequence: CASSLNVVDTQYF. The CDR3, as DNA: TGTGCCAGCAGCTTAAATGTAGTAGATACGCAGTATTTT. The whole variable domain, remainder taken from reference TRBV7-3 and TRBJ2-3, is GAGVSQTPSNKVTEKGKYVELRCDPISGHTALYWYRQSLGQGPEFLIYFQGTGAADDSGLPNDRFFAVRPEGSVSTLKIQRTERGDSAVYLCASSLNVVDTQYFGPGTRLTVL.

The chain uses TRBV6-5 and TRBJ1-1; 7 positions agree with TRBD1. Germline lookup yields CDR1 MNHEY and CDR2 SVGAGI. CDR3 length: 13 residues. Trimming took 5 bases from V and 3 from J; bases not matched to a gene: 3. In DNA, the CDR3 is TGTGCCAGCAGTCTCACAGGGGACACTGAAGCTTTCTTT. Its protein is CASSLTGDTEAFF.

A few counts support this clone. CDR3 in amino acids: CASSLFARDTIYF. The CDR3 nucleotides read TGTGCCAGCAGCCTCTTTGCGAGGGACACCATATATTTT. This chain connects TRBV7-9 to TRBJ1-3; D remains unclear. The V gene's germline CDR1 is SEHNR and CDR2 FQNEAQ (reference sequence). V was pared by 5 bases and J by 8 bases, with 13 bases between. The CDR3 covers 13 residues.